A selection of T cell receptor beta chains follows, all from one sample in a study of cytomegalovirus exposure and HLA in healthy donors. Assay: immunoSEQ multiplex PCR; the TCRdb copy retains only in-frame clones and omits some. The listing records about 200,000 clones. Sequencing used PBMCs. Receptor source: a girl aged 2 to 10 in good health and CMV-seropositive. Each CDR3 is given with its conserved first and last residue. Fields, in order: CDR3 protein, V gene.

CASSLGAGHQGEQYF TRBV27
CASSPTFGETQYF TRBV6-5
CASSPMGAGGQSYEQYF TRBV5-4
CASSVMTGGTDTQYF TRBV2
CASSLLRAGYGYTF TRBV28
CASSLSADFYGYTF TRBV27
CASSYGLAGGDTQYF TRBV6-5
CASSSSSYNEQFF TRBV5-1
CASSPHQSAGSGYGYTF TRBV9
CASRPRTGGLYGYTF TRBV2
CSVATGSYEQYF TRBV29-1
CASSPQQGANYGYTF TRBV5-1
CSARSAGAGTEAFF TRBV29-1
CASSSGDTFMNTEAFF TRBV11-2
CASSGTGGTNTEAFF TRBV7-2
CASSYAGGAGDTQYF TRBV6-6
CASSRNRFSSYEQYF TRBV28